These 6 T cell receptor beta chains share one sample of origin, sequenced in a study of PD-L1 blockade in urothelial cancer. Libraries were prepared by immunoSEQ multiplex PCR; TCRdb keeps only in-frame clonotypes and omits some of them. Of 75,000 to 95,000 clones in the sample, more than 85% were seen once. The input for sequencing was PBMCs, taken around atezolizumab (anti-PD-L1) treatment. All receptors derive from a man aged 55 to 70 with urothelial cancer.

The CDR3 is CASSMGTGWDEQYF. CDR3 sequence (DNA): TGTGCCAGTAGTATGGGGACAGGCTGGGACGAGCAGTACTTC. V gene TRBV19 combines with J gene TRBJ2-7, with 8 positions matching TRBD1. Germline V gene data show CDR1 as LNHDA and CDR2 as SQIVND (reference sequence). With 3 bases clipped from V and 5 bases from J, the junction kept 6 bases outside the gene matches. The CDR3 covers 14 residues.

This clone is a singleton in its sample. J is TRBJ1-1 and V is TRBV27, with TRBD1 matching over 7 bases. The germline CDR1 and CDR2 sequences are MNHEY and SMNVEV (reference sequence). The CDR3 spans 14 residues. After removal of 3 bases from V and 1 base from J, the junction contained 2 bases not matched to a gene. CDR3 sequence reads: CASSFQGENTEAFF. The CDR3 DNA is TGTGCCAGCAGTTTTCAGGGGGAGAACACTGAAGCTTTCTTT.

The rearrangement links TRBV29-1 to TRBJ1-1; unclear D gene. The CDR3 has 13 residues. CDR1 and CDR2 (germline): SQVTM, ANQGSEA. V was clipped by 6 bases and J by 7 bases, with 18 bases between them. Written as DNA, the CDR3 is TGCAGCGTCCGAAAGGAGGGTTGGGATGAAGCTTTCTTT. This sequence encodes CSVRKEGWDEAFF.

This sequence joins TRBV29-1 and TRBJ1-5; 8 nucleotides align to TRBD1. The CDR3 runs 12 residues. V lost 7 bases and J lost 6; bases outside the gene matches: 5. CDR1 is SQVTM, CDR2 ANQGSEA, per germline. CDR3: CSAGGFGQPQHF. The DNA for the CDR3 is TGCAGCGCAGGGGGCTTCGGTCAGCCCCAGCATTTT.

This clone was recorded once. The genes are TRBV5-8 and TRBJ2-1; D unresolved. The CDR3 is made up of 11 amino acids. The ends were cut back, 0 bases at V and 9 bases at J, with 4 bases in the middle. CDR1 and CDR2 (germline): SGHTS, YDEGEE. The chain's CDR3 is CASSLAPEQFF. The CDR3 DNA reads TGTGCCAGCAGCTTGGCTCCTGAGCAGTTCTTC.

V usage is TRBV4-3 and J usage is TRBJ2-5, with 10 nucleotides matching TRBD2. This CDR3 region has 15 residues. From germline, CDR1 is LGHNA and CDR2 YSLEER. Trimming removed 3 bases from V and 0 bases from J; junction bases left unmatched: 1. CDR3 protein: CASSQLAGDQETQYF. The CDR3 nucleotides read TGCGCCAGCAGCCAGCTAGCGGGGGACCAAGAGACCCAGTACTTC.